A single count supports the clone carrying this T cell receptor beta chain. Its specificity is unknown. The record originates from a study of long-term antiretroviral therapy in people with HIV. Study-wide results and caveats: Diversity rose after ART but stayed below transplant donor controls. Pre-ART clonal expansions dominated every time point's repertoire.

Running of the v3.0 immunoSEQ assay took place at survey level. 40,000-50,000 T-cell genomes per sample were the sequencing target. Only in-frame clones appear in the TCRdb table, and some are missing; sequencing was by immunoSEQ multiplex PCR. The table lists 25,000 to 35,000 clones, 75% to 90% of them singletons. There was at least one pre-ART PBMC sample for each donor, plus at least two post-ART PBMC samples. The CDR3 covers 16 residues. V dropped 5 bases and J dropped 3 bases, with 19 bases sitting between them. Germline CDR1 reads SGHTA; CDR2 reads FQGNSA. The TCR was taken from a young man with HIV. This sequence joins TRBV7-2 and TRBJ1-2; possible D gene TRBD1, 5 bases. This sample comprised unsorted PBMCs, obtained 2.8 years after starting antiretroviral therapy. CDR3 region: CASSPPGRAGDYGYTF. The CDR3, as DNA: TGTGCCAGCAGCCCCCCAGGCAGGGCGGGGGACTATGGCTACACCTTC.